The 32 T cell receptor beta chains below were found in one sample sequenced in a study of blood T cell repertoires in COVID-19. Generated by immunoSEQ multiplex PCR, the TCRdb table keeps only in-frame clones and is missing some. The repertoire holds 200,000 to 250,000 clones, with about 79% as singletons. Source material: PBMCs or T cells enriched from blood (not recorded which). All receptors derive from a woman aged 40 to 49 with acute COVID-19.

The chain uses TRBV2 and TRBJ2-5; D is perhaps TRBD2 (6 bases). The ends were cut back, 6 bases at V and 1 base at J, with 15 bases in the middle. The length of the CDR3 is 15 residues. Germline V gives CDR1 SNHLY, CDR2 FYNNEI. The DNA of the CDR3 is TGTGCCAGCAGAGGGAGTAGCGGCCCCCAAGAGACCCAGTACTTC. Residues: CASRGSSGPQETQYF.

The chain uses TRBV30 and TRBJ1-3; 10 bases match TRBD1. The CDR3 runs 13 residues. The ends lost 5 bases at V and 4 bases at J; junction bases unmatched: 2. Germline V CDR1 and CDR2: GTSNPN, SVGIG (reference sequence). Here the CDR3 reads CAWDRGRGNTIYF. CDR3 bases: TGTGCCTGGGACAGGGGGCGCGGAAACACCATATATTTT.

V is TRBV2 and J is TRBJ1-3; a possible D gene is TRBD1 (5 bases). This CDR3 is built from 14 residues. Trimming removed 6 bases at V and 4 bases at J, with 13 bases between. Germline V lookup: CDR1 SNHLY, CDR2 FYNNEI. This CDR3 is CASRMTERGNTIYF. CDR3 DNA sequence: TGTGCCAGCAGGATGACAGAAAGAGGAAACACCATATATTTT.

A single count supports this clone. The chain carries TRBV5-1 and TRBJ2-2; the D is unclear. Trimming shortened V by 3 bases and J by 5 bases, and 8 bases separated the two germline ends. The CDR3 is 13 amino acids. Germline lookup yields CDR1 SGHRS and CDR2 YFSETQ. The CDR3 is CASSSPGTGELFF. Here the CDR3 DNA reads TGCGCCAGCAGCTCACCCGGGACCGGGGAGCTGTTTTTT.

The chain combines TRBV7-9 with TRBJ2-1; possibly TRBD2 for D (6 bases). CDR1 and CDR2 (germline): SEHNR, FQNEAQ (reference sequence). The V end was cut by 4 bases, the J end by 3 bases, with 13 bases between. This CDR3 region has 15 residues. The CDR3 nucleotides are TGTGCCAGCAGCTCCGGGAGTCAGCTCTACAATGAGCAGTTCTTC. Translated, it gives CASSSGSQLYNEQFF.

This chain joins TRBV12-3 or TRBV12-4 and TRBJ1-2; no definite D call. The V end lost 1 base, the J end lost 7 bases, and 7 bases lay between the germline ends. The CDR3 loop spans 12 amino acids. DNA for the CDR3: TGTGCCAGCAGTTTAGGGCTGGTTGGCTACACCTTC. Encoded protein: CASSLGLVGYTF.

The chain uses TRBV29-1 and TRBJ2-7; 12 bases are shared with TRBD1. The germline CDR1 and CDR2 sequences are SQVTM and ANQGSEA. The CDR3 runs 14 residues. The V gene end was trimmed by 5 bases and the J gene end by 6 bases; junction bases not matched to a gene: 8. Here the CDR3 DNA reads TGCAGCGTTCGCTCGGGACAGGGGGCATTCGAGCAGTACTTC. As protein: CSVRSGQGAFEQYF.

This CDR3 is CASGLTGGGRELFF. DNA of the CDR3: TGTGCTAGTGGCTTGACAGGGGGCGGGAGGGAGCTGTTTTTT. The chain is built from TRBV12-5 and TRBJ2-2; 10 positions match TRBD1. The CDR3 covers 14 residues. V lost 6 bases, J lost 9 bases, and 7 bases stayed unmatched. CDR1 LGHNT and CDR2 FRNRAP come from the germline V gene.

This clone was counted a single time. The V and J genes are TRBV6-4 and TRBJ1-3; TRBD1 matches 7 bases. This CDR3 has 17 residues. CDR1 is MRHNA and CDR2 is SNTAGT in the germline V gene. V shed 5 bases and J 0 bases; nucleotides not matched to a gene: 10. The CDR3 DNA reads TGTGCCAGCAGTCAAGGGGAGACAGGGAGCTCTGGAAACACCATATATTTT. Amino acids: CASSQGETGSSGNTIYF.

This clone was seen a single time. The rearrangement links TRBV6-1 to TRBJ1-6; 7 bases are shared with TRBD1. Germline loops: CDR1 MNHNS, CDR2 SASEGT. The CDR3 runs to 13 residues. Unmatched junction bases numbered 3, after V lost 6 bases and J lost 7 bases. CDR3 amino acids: CASSGQDNSPLHF. CDR3 bases: TGTGCCAGCAGCGGACAGGACAATTCACCCCTCCACTTT.

The chain joins TRBV14 to TRBJ2-1; TRBD2 matches 7 bases. CDR1 SGHDN and CDR2 FVKESK come from the germline V gene. The CDR3 covers 16 residues. V lost 4 bases to trimming and J lost 4 bases; unmatched junction nucleotides: 10. The CDR3: CASSPGSLAFYNEQFF. DNA for the CDR3: TGTGCCAGCAGCCCAGGGTCACTAGCGTTTTACAATGAGCAGTTCTTC.

CDR3 DNA: TGTGCCAGCAGCAAAGGGGGGGGACAGGGTTGGTCCTACGAGCAGTACTTC. It encodes CASSKGGGQGWSYEQYF. The chain joins TRBV21-1 to TRBJ2-7; the D call TRBD1 from the table was never checked on the DNA. TRBV21-1 is classified as a pseudogene. The CDR3 length is 17 residues.

The table lists this clone with a few counts. The CDR3 protein is CASSQHTGPNQPQHF. As DNA, the CDR3 is TGCGCCAGCAGTCAACATACAGGCCCAAATCAGCCCCAGCATTTT. The chain has TRBV23-1 and TRBJ1-5; TRBD1 might be the D (5 bases). TRBV23-1 is known as an ORF, though its function is uncertain. The V end was cut by 2 bases, the J end by 4 bases, with 12 bases between. This CDR3 has 15 residues.

This clone appeared a single time. This chain links TRBV10-3 with TRBJ1-6; 7 positions agree with TRBD1. Germline CDR1 ENHRY, CDR2 SYGVKD. This CDR3 is 16 amino acids long. V was pared by 2 bases and J by 9 bases, with 10 bases of the junction left unmatched. The CDR3 coding sequence is TGTGCCATCAGTGAGACCGAGACAGGGTATCGTTCACCCCTCCACTTT. Translated: CAISETETGYRSPLHF.

This chain links TRBV4-1 with TRBJ1-1; TRBD1 is a possible D gene (5 bases). The germline gives CDR1 MGHRA, CDR2 YSYEKL. V was clipped by 4 bases and J by 0 bases, with 12 bases between them. This CDR3 has 15 amino acids. CDR3 region: CASSPDRSLNTEAFF. The CDR3 DNA is TGCGCCAGCAGCCCCGACAGAAGTCTGAACACTGAAGCTTTCTTT.

This rearrangement joins TRBV15 to TRBJ1-1; TRBD1 agrees at 8 bases. From germline, CDR1 is LNHNV and CDR2 YYDKDF (reference sequence). The CDR3 has 18 residues. Trimming cost V 0 bases and J 0 bases; bases outside gene matches: 9. Written as DNA, the CDR3 is TGTGCCACCAGCAGAGATCGGGACAGGCAGAATATGAACACTGAAGCTTTCTTT. It is translated as CATSRDRDRQNMNTEAFF.

This sequence joins TRBV5-1 and TRBJ2-7, with D perhaps TRBD1 (6 bases). Germline V CDR1 and CDR2: SGHRS, YFSETQ. Trimming cost V 4 bases and J 0 bases, with 11 bases left between them. The CDR3 is 14 residues long. The DNA of the CDR3 is TGCGCCAGCAGCCCTCGGGACAACTCCTACGAGCAGTACTTC. It codes for CASSPRDNSYEQYF.

The chain employs TRBV18 and TRBJ2-1; TRBD2 agrees at 8 bases. Looked up from germline, CDR1 is KGHSH and CDR2 is LQKENI. The V segment lost 4 bases and the J segment 7 bases; nucleotides outside the gene matches: 6. The CDR3 has 14 residues. The CDR3 DNA is TGTGCCAGCTCACAGCGGGAGACTGGGAATGAGCAGTTCTTC. Its protein is CASSQRETGNEQFF.

The V gene is TRBV27, the J gene TRBJ1-5, with D possibly matching TRBD1 (5 bases). CDR3 length equals 14 residues. V lost 6 bases to trimming and J lost 4 bases, with 13 bases between them. Looked up from germline, CDR1 is MNHEY and CDR2 is SMNVEV (reference sequence). The CDR3 protein is CASRAGQPNQPQHF. CDR3 sequence (DNA): TGTGCCAGCAGGGCAGGGCAGCCTAATCAGCCCCAGCATTTT.

The chain couples TRBV18 to TRBJ1-5, with unresolved D. Germline loops: CDR1 KGHSH, CDR2 LQKENI. Trimming stripped 1 base from V and 4 bases from J, with 14 bases between. The CDR3 has 16 amino acids. The CDR3 region has the DNA TGTGCCAGCTCACCACAACCGCCGCAACGGAATCAGCCCCAGCATTTT. Residues: CASSPQPPQRNQPQHF.

V and J are TRBV28 and TRBJ2-5; no clear D. Germline CDR1 reads MDHEN; CDR2 reads SYDVKM. V was cut by 4 bases and J by 6 bases, with 9 bases left in between. CDR3 length: 12 residues. CDR3 in DNA: TGTGCCAGCAGTTCCGCTTCTAAGACCCAGTACTTC. It is translated as CASSSASKTQYF.

This sequence joins TRBV7-9 and TRBJ1-2; D perhaps matches TRBD1 (5 bases). In germline, CDR1 is SEHNR, CDR2 FQNEAQ (reference sequence). The CDR3 has 14 amino acids. Trimming left V 0 bases short and J 4 bases short, with 9 bases between. CDR3 sequence reads: CASSLADTVYGYTF. CDR3 nucleotides: TGTGCCAGCAGCTTAGCGGACACGGTCTATGGCTACACCTTC.

J is TRBJ2-2 and V is TRBV7-2; D is perhaps TRBD2 (6 bases). The CDR3 runs to 14 residues. Germline CDR1 is SGHTA and CDR2 is FQGNSA. The V end was cut by 6 bases, the J end by 6 bases, with 14 bases between. CDR3 amino acids: CASSSTGGAGELFF. CDR3 DNA: TGTGCCAGCAGTTCGACGGGCGGGGCCGGGGAGCTGTTTTTT.

The chain employs TRBV19 and TRBJ2-5, with D unclear. V was shortened by 4 bases and J by 7 bases, with 10 bases between the two germline ends. This CDR3 comprises 12 residues. Germline CDR1 is LNHDA and CDR2 is SQIVND (reference sequence). The CDR3 sequence is CASSNDPGTQYF. CDR3 bases: TGTGCCAGTAGTAATGATCCCGGGACCCAGTACTTC.

This rearrangement joins TRBV5-8 to TRBJ2-1, with TRBD2 as a possible D gene (7 bases). Germline V gives CDR1 SGHTS, CDR2 YDEGEE. The CDR3 length is 16 residues. The V end was cut by 0 bases, the J end by 6 bases, with 16 bases between. The chain's CDR3 is CASSLVRGRALNEQFF. The CDR3, as DNA: TGTGCCAGCAGCTTGGTAAGGGGGAGGGCCCTCAATGAGCAGTTCTTC. The full variable domain, in which reference TRBV5-8 and TRBJ2-1 provide the parts outside the CDR3, is EAGVTQSPTHLIKTRGQQATLRCSPISGHTSVYWYQQALGLGLQFLLWYDEGEERNRGNFPPRFSGRQFPNYSSELNVNALELEDSALYLCASSLVRGRALNEQFFGPGTRLTVL.

The table lists this clone with a count of one. The chain recombines TRBV7-9 with TRBJ1-4, with 7 bases matching TRBD1. Germline values: CDR1 SEHNR, CDR2 FQNEAQ (reference sequence). V lost 1 base, J lost 5 bases, and 4 bases stayed unmatched. The CDR3 runs 15 residues. CDR3 amino acids: CASSLGGQPNEKLFF. DNA of the CDR3: TGTGCCAGCAGCTTAGGGGGACAGCCAAATGAAAAACTGTTTTTT.

This clone showed up just once. The chain carries TRBV13 and TRBJ1-6; TRBD1 matches at 7 bases. Germline V gives CDR1 PRHDT, CDR2 FYEKMQ (reference sequence). The CDR3 totals 14 residues. Losses at the gene ends were 5 bases for V and 5 bases for J; bases not matched to a gene: 3. CDR3 sequence: CASSVQGNNSPLHF. CDR3 nucleotides: TGTGCCAGCAGCGTACAGGGGAATAATTCACCCCTCCACTTT. Based on the CDR3 plus reference TRBV13 and TRBJ1-6, the full variable domain is AAGVIQSPRHLIKEKRETATLKCYPIPRHDTVYWYQQGPGQDPQFLISFYEKMQSDKGSIPDRFSAQQFSDYHSELNMSSLELGDSALYFCASSVQGNNSPLHFGNGTRLTVT.

The V gene is TRBV3-1 (or the pseudogene TRBV3-2), the J gene TRBJ1-6, with D maybe TRBD1 (6 bases). V lost 4 bases and J 10 bases, leaving 11 bases between the germline ends. The CDR3 runs to 13 residues. Germline V CDR1 and CDR2: LGHDT, YNNKEL (reference sequence). CDR3: CASSLSDSSPLHF. CDR3 DNA sequence: TGTGCCAGCAGCCTGTCGGACAGCTCACCCCTCCACTTT.

Notes on this clone: Within the sample, other DNA sequences also encode this same CDR3. The chain employs TRBV7-9 and TRBJ1-1; D perhaps matches TRBD1 (6 bases). This CDR3 has 14 amino acids. Deletions cut 3 bases from V and 4 bases from J, with 12 bases between. Germline CDR1 and CDR2: SEHNR and FQNEAQ (reference sequence). The CDR3: CASSLGVGGTEAFF. In DNA form, the CDR3 reads TGTGCCAGCAGCTTGGGGGTAGGGGGCACTGAAGCTTTCTTT.

The sample holds one count of this clone. The V and J genes are TRBV7-2 and TRBJ1-2; the D gene is possibly TRBD1 (5 bases). The ends were cut back, 5 bases at V and 4 bases at J, with 11 bases in the middle. Germline CDR1 is SGHTA and CDR2 is FQGNSA. The length of the CDR3 is 13 residues. The chain's CDR3 is CASSQNGGYGYTF. CDR3 nucleotide sequence: TGTGCCAGCAGCCAAAACGGGGGCTATGGCTACACCTTC.

The V and J genes are TRBV5-8 and TRBJ2-4, with D unclear. Between the trimmed V and J ends, which lost 3 bases and 0 bases, there was a span of 10 bases. Germline CDR1 and CDR2: SGHTS and YDEGEE. This CDR3 is built from 15 residues. Here the CDR3 DNA reads TGTGCCAGCAGCTCGACGCAGGTAGCCAAAAACATTCAGTACTTC. This gives the protein CASSSTQVAKNIQYF. The whole variable domain, filled in from reference TRBV5-8 and TRBJ2-4, reads EAGVTQSPTHLIKTRGQQATLRCSPISGHTSVYWYQQALGLGLQFLLWYDEGEERNRGNFPPRFSGRQFPNYSSELNVNALELEDSALYLCASSSTQVAKNIQYFGAGTRLSVL.

The chain couples TRBV5-1 to TRBJ2-5; D may be TRBD2 (6 bases). Germline lookup yields CDR1 SGHRS and CDR2 YFSETQ. This CDR3 region has 16 residues. The V and J ends lost 4 bases and 4 bases respectively, with 20 bases between them. In DNA form, the CDR3 reads TGCGCCAGCAGCCCCTTACCGGAGGGTCTTGGAGAGACCCAGTACTTC. It translates to CASSPLPEGLGETQYF.